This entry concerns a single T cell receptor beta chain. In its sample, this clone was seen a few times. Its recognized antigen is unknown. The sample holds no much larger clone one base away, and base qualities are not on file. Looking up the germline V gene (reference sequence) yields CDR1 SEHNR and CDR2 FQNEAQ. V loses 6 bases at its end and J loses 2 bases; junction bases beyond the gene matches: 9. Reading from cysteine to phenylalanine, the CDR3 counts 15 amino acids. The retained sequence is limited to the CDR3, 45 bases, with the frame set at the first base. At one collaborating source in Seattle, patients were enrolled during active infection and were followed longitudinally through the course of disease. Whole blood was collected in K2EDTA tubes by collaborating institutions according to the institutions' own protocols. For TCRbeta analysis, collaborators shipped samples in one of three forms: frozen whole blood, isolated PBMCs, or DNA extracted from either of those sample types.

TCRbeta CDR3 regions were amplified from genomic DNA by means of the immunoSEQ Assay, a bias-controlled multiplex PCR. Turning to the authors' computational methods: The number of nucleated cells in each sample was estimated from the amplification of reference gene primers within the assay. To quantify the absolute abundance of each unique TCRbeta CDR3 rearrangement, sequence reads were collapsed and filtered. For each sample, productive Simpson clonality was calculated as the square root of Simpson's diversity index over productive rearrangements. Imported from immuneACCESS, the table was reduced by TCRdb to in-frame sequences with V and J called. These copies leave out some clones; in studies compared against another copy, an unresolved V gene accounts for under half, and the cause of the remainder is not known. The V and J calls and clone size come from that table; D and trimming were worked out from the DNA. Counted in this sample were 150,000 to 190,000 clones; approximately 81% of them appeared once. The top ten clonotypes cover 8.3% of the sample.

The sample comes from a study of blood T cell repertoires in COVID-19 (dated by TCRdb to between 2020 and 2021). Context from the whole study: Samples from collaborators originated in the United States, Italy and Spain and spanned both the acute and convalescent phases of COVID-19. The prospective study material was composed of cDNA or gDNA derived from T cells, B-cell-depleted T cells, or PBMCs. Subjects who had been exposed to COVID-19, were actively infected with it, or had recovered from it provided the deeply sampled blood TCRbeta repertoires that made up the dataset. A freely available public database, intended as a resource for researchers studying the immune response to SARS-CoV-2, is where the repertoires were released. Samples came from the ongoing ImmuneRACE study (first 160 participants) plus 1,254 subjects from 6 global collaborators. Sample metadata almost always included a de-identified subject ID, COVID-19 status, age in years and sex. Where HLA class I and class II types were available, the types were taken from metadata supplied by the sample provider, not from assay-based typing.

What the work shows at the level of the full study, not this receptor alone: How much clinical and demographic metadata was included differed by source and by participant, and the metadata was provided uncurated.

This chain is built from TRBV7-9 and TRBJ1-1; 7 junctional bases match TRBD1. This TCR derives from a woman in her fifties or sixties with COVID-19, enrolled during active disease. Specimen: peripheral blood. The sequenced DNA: TGTGCCAGCAGTTCGACAGGGATGGGAAACACTGAAGCTTTCTTT. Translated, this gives CASSSTGMGNTEAFF. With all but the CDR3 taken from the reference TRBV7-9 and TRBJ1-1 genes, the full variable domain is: DTGVSQNPRHKITKRGQNVTFRCDPISEHNRLYWYRQTLGQGPEFLTYFQNEAQLEKSRLLSDRFSAERPKGSFSTLEIQRTEQGDSAMYLCASSSTGMGNTEAFFGQGTRLTVV.